The clone carrying this T cell receptor beta chain was detected only once. This entry comes from a study of control samples from healthy donors and cancer patients. The V gene lost 10 bases and the J gene lost 4 bases, with 16 bases spanning the gap. CDR3 length equals 14 residues. Per germline, CDR1 SEHNR and CDR2 FQNEAQ (reference sequence). Profiling relied on immunoSEQ multiplex PCR, and the TCRdb table lists in-frame clones only, not all of them. Of 150,000 or so clones listed, 85% to 90% are singletons. The chain employs TRBV7-9 and TRBJ2-2; D may be TRBD1 (6 bases). The sequenced sample was blood. This clonotype was obtained from a young man in good health. The CDR3 coding sequence is TGTGCCAACAGGGCGGGTGCTGGCACCGGGGAGCTGTTTTTT. It is translated as CANRAGAGTGELFF.